This entry concerns a single T cell receptor beta chain. This sample is drawn from a study of blood T cell repertoires in COVID-19. Study context: Samples representing acute and convalescent COVID-19 were sourced from the United States, Italy and Spain. Sources were T cells, B-cell-depleted T cells, or PBMCs; the material itself was cDNA or gDNA.

Profiled with immunoSEQ multiplex PCR; TCRdb holds only in-frame clones, not every one. Of some 60,000 clones in the sample, about 91% are singletons; the top ten hold about 2.2%. Material for sequencing was peripheral blood. The source is a man between 60 and 75 years old with acute or convalescent COVID-19.

Here the CDR3 DNA reads TGCGCCAGCAGCTTGGGTGCAGGGTCGCGTAACTATGGCTACACCTTC. Its protein product is CASSLGAGSRNYGYTF. The chain couples TRBV5-1 to TRBJ1-2, with a tentative D call TRBD1 (5 bases). Germline V gene lookup returns CDR1 SGHRS and CDR2 YFSETQ. The CDR3 has 16 residues. Trimming removed 0 bases from V and 1 base from J, with 13 bases in between.